One sample yielded the 31 T cell receptor beta chains listed below, sequenced in a study of metastatic and nonmetastatic thyroid tumors. TCRdb re-analyzed the PCR reads using MiXCR. The sample has about 30,000 clones; 35% are singletons. None of the patients had undergone any treatment ahead of thyroid surgery. The sample taken for sequencing was tumor tissue. These receptors came from a female donor with papillary thyroid cancer or a benign thyroid nodule (not recorded which). Some clones in this sample may be carry-over from other donors' samples.

The chain has TRBV4-2 and TRBJ2-3, with TRBD2 matching 8 bases. The V gene end was trimmed by 4 bases and the J gene end by 6 bases; junction bases not matched to a gene: 9. CDR1 is LGHNA and CDR2 is YNFKEQ in the germline V gene. The CDR3 sequence is 15 residues long. The CDR3 reads CASSPFSGGVDTQYF. In nucleotides, the CDR3 is TGTGCCAGCAGCCCCTTTTCGGGGGGGGTGGATACGCAGTATTTT.

The genes are TRBV6-1 and TRBJ2-2; D may be TRBD1 (5 bases). V lost 7 bases, J lost 2 bases, and 11 bases lay in between. CDR1 MNHNS and CDR2 SASEGT come from the germline V gene. This CDR3 has 14 residues. The CDR3 nucleotides are TGTGCCAGCACCTTCACAGGAAACACCGGGGAGCTGTTTTTT. Translating it yields CASTFTGNTGELFF.

The V and J genes are TRBV4-1 and TRBJ1-5, with a weak D call TRBD1 (5 bases). V was pared by 0 bases and J by 9 bases, with 9 bases between. The CDR3 covers 13 residues. CDR1 and CDR2 (germline): MGHRA, YSYEKL. For the CDR3, the DNA is TGCGCCAGCAGCCAAGACAGGGAAACGCCCCAGCATTTT. Translation gives CASSQDRETPQHF.

In this sample, this clone turned up many times. The gene calls are TRBV6-1 and TRBJ1-1; D gene ambiguous. CDR1 and CDR2 from the germline V gene are MNHNS and SASEGT. V lost 6 bases to trimming and J lost 3 bases, with 8 bases between them. The CDR3 spans 12 residues. CDR3 sequence (DNA): TGTGCCAGCAGGAGGTCGGACACTGAAGCTTTCTTT. The encoded protein is CASRRSDTEAFF.

This chain connects TRBV12-5 to TRBJ1-5; a possible D gene is TRBD1 (5 bases). The CDR3 is 17 amino acids. Deletions cut 0 bases from V and 1 base from J, with 13 bases between. Germline values: CDR1 LGHNT, CDR2 FRNRAP. The DNA of the CDR3 is TGTGCTAGTGGTTTGGTACTAGGGGTTACGAGCAATCAGCCCCAGCATTTT. This codes for CASGLVLGVTSNQPQHF. The entire variable domain, with the rest obtained from reference TRBV12-5 and TRBJ1-5, is as follows: DARVTQTPRHKVTEMGQEVTMRCQPILGHNTVFWYRQTMMQGLELLAYFRNRAPLDDSGMPKDRFSAEMPDATLATLKIQPSEPRDSAVYFCASGLVLGVTSNQPQHFGDGTRLSIL.

The rearrangement joins TRBV19 to TRBJ2-2; 9 bases match TRBD1. Trimming removed 10 bases from V and 2 bases from J; junction bases left unmatched: 5. The CDR3 consists of 14 residues. The germline V gene has CDR1 LNHDA and CDR2 SQIVND (reference sequence). The CDR3 sequence is CATSDRGNTGELFF. CDR3 DNA sequence: TGTGCCACATCGGACAGGGGCAACACCGGGGAGCTGTTTTTT.

The chain is built from TRBV2 and TRBJ2-1; D unclear. V lost 2 bases and J lost 13, with 12 bases in between. CDR3 length: 12 amino acids. Per the germline V gene, CDR1 is SNHLY and CDR2 is FYNNEI. CDR3 residues: CASSEQSPHQFF. CDR3 sequence (DNA): TGTGCCAGCAGTGAACAGTCTCCGCATCAGTTCTTC. The entire variable domain, with the rest obtained from reference TRBV2 and TRBJ2-1, is as follows: EPEVTQTPSHQVTQMGQEVILRCVPISNHLYFYWYRQILGQKVEFLVSFYNNEISEKSEIFDDQFSVERPDGSNFTLKIRSTKLEDSAMYFCASSEQSPHQFFGPGTRLTVL.

This chain uses TRBV28 with TRBJ1-3, with TRBD1 identical over 12 bases. Germline V gene data show CDR1 as MDHEN and CDR2 as SYDVKM. With 9 bases clipped from V and 1 base from J, the junction kept 7 bases outside the gene matches. The CDR3 covers 16 residues. The CDR3 DNA sequence: TGTGCCAGTTTCCGGGACAGGGGGCCGTCTGGAAACACCATATATTTT. It codes for CASFRDRGPSGNTIYF.

The J gene is TRBJ2-6, the V gene TRBV28; 7 positions agree with TRBD1. The ends lost 6 bases at V and 1 base at J; junction bases unmatched: 12. CDR1 is MDHEN and CDR2 is SYDVKM in the germline V gene. The CDR3 is 18 amino acids. CDR3: CASRTDRDVGSGANVLTF. Written as DNA, the CDR3 is TGTGCCAGCAGAACCGACAGGGATGTCGGTTCTGGGGCCAACGTCCTGACTTTC.

This rearrangement joins TRBV30 to TRBJ1-1; a weak D match, TRBD1 (5 bases). Deletions cut 3 bases from V and 7 bases from J, with 15 bases between. CDR1 is GTSNPN, CDR2 SVGIG, per germline (reference sequence). This CDR3 has 13 residues. CDR3 region: CAWSPGWGREAFF. In DNA, the CDR3 is TGTGCCTGGAGCCCCGGGTGGGGCCGTGAAGCTTTCTTT.

J is TRBJ2-2 and V is TRBV20-1; the D gene is possibly TRBD1 (6 bases). V was trimmed by 2 bases and J by 6 bases, leaving 16 bases between them. The V gene's germline CDR1 is DFQATT and CDR2 SNEGSKA (reference sequence). The CDR3 is 15 amino acids. Here the CDR3 reads CSARPLQGFSGELFF. The CDR3 DNA is TGCAGTGCTAGACCGTTACAGGGATTCTCCGGGGAGCTGTTTTTT.

This clone was seen more than once but under ten times. V gene TRBV6-5 combines with J gene TRBJ2-7, with TRBD2 as a possible D gene (6 bases). Germline CDR1 reads MNHEY; CDR2 reads SVGAGI. V gave up 4 bases and J gave up 3 bases, with 16 bases separating them. This CDR3 is built from 15 residues. CDR3 protein: CASSSPGAGSYEQYF. The CDR3 region has the DNA TGTGCCAGCAGTTCCCCCGGGGCGGGAAGCTACGAGCAGTACTTC.

With respect to this clone: A much larger clonotype is one base distant, so this may be a read error. Lacking the conserved final phenylalanine or tryptophan, this CDR3 likely reflects a read error. The J gene is TRBJ2-5, the V gene TRBV2; TRBD2 matches 7 bases. Per the germline V gene, CDR1 is SNHLY and CDR2 is FYNNEI. This CDR3 is built from 15 residues. J gave up 1 base and V 5 bases, and 7 bases lay outside the gene matches. CDR3 region: CASSSGTTLQETQYL. Written as DNA, the CDR3 is TGTGCCAGCAGTTCCGGGACTACCCTCCAAGAGACCCAGTACCTC.

This chain links TRBV20-1 with TRBJ1-4, with D perhaps TRBD1 (5 bases). This CDR3 has 16 residues. Trimming removed 3 bases from V and 6 bases from J, with 20 bases in between. CDR1 is DFQATT, CDR2 SNEGSKA, per germline (reference sequence). The CDR3 DNA sequence: TGCAGTGCTAGCCCCTCTGGGGCGGGAGTATATGAAAAACTGTTTTTT. The encoded protein is CSASPSGAGVYEKLFF.

This chain connects TRBV19 to TRBJ2-1; the match to TRBD1 covers 7 bases. Germline V gene lookup returns CDR1 LNHDA and CDR2 SQIVND (reference sequence). V shed 6 bases and J 5 bases; nucleotides not matched to a gene: 10. This CDR3 has 15 residues. CDR3 protein: CASRLTGNYDNEQFF. Written as DNA, the CDR3 is TGTGCCAGTAGGCTGACAGGGAATTATGACAATGAGCAGTTCTTC.

V and J are TRBV7-8 and TRBJ1-2; no firm D call. V was trimmed by 1 base and J by 4 bases, leaving 4 bases between them. The CDR3 has 12 residues. Germline V lookup: CDR1 SGHVS, CDR2 FQNEAQ. Here the CDR3 DNA reads TGTGCCAGCAGCTTAGGAGGCTATGGCTACACCTTC. Translation: CASSLGGYGYTF. The entire variable domain, with the rest obtained from reference TRBV7-8 and TRBJ1-2, is as follows: GAGVSQSPRYKVAKRGQDVALRCDPISGHVSLFWYQQALGQGPEFLTYFQNEAQLDKSGLPSDRFFAERPEGSVSTLKIQRTQQEDSAVYLCASSLGGYGYTFGSGTRLTVV.

The chain is built from TRBV5-7 and TRBJ2-7; the D is unclear. TRBV5-7 has ORF status, its function being uncertain. This CDR3 region has 14 residues. The V end was cut by 0 bases, the J end by 3 bases, with 10 bases between. CDR3 in amino acids: CASSLEQVGYEQYF. The CDR3 DNA reads TGTGCCAGCAGCTTGGAGCAGGTCGGCTACGAGCAGTACTTC.

The V gene is TRBV4-2, the J gene TRBJ2-2; TRBD2 aligns across 7 bases. The CDR3 is 17 amino acids. The germline V gene has CDR1 LGHNA and CDR2 YNFKEQ. Germline trimming cut 0 bases from V and 6 bases from J; bases unmatched to any gene: 10. The DNA of the CDR3 is TGTGCCAGCAGCCAAGACAGGCTAGCGGCGATTTCCGGGGAGCTGTTTTTT. Residues: CASSQDRLAAISGELFF.

J is TRBJ2-7 and V is TRBV3-1; possible D gene TRBD2, 6 bases. This CDR3 has 14 amino acids. Germline-derived CDR1 and CDR2 are LGHDT and YNNKEL (reference sequence). V was clipped by 2 bases and J by 2 bases, with 10 bases between them. The CDR3 region has the DNA TGTGCCAGCAGCCAACAGCGGGTTACCTACGAGCAGTACTTC. It specifies CASSQQRVTYEQYF.

As for this clone: One end of the junction does not line up with germline, which may come from a read error. The rearrangement joins TRBV12-3 or TRBV12-4 to TRBJ1-1; 9 nucleotides agree with TRBD1. The CDR3 spans 14 residues. The CDR3 DNA reads TGTGCCAGCAGCGAAGGACAGGGGAACACTAAAGCTTTCTTT. It encodes CASSEGQGNTKAFF.

The V gene is TRBV4-1, the J gene TRBJ2-1; a weak D match, TRBD2 (6 bases). Looked up from germline, CDR1 is MGHRA and CDR2 is YSYEKL. Trimming stripped 4 bases from V and 7 bases from J, with 17 bases between. The CDR3 covers 15 residues. The CDR3 here is CASSPRQFGTNEQFF. CDR3 in DNA: TGCGCCAGCAGCCCACGACAGTTTGGGACTAATGAGCAGTTCTTC.

The rearrangement joins TRBV20-1 to TRBJ1-6, with a weak D call TRBD1 (5 bases). The CDR3 sequence is 15 residues long. Trimming took off 5 bases at V and 3 bases at J, with 14 bases between the two ends. Germline values: CDR1 DFQATT, CDR2 SNEGSKA (reference sequence). The CDR3 sequence: CSALPTVNYNSPLHF. DNA of the CDR3: TGCAGTGCTCTCCCGACAGTTAACTATAATTCACCCCTCCACTTT.

The gene calls are TRBV6-2 or TRBV6-3 and TRBJ2-3, with TRBD2 matching 12 bases. Germline CDR1 MNHEY, CDR2 SVGEGT. Losses at the gene ends were 6 bases for V and 7 bases for J; bases not matched to a gene: 11. This CDR3 is 16 amino acids long. CDR3 nucleotide sequence: TGTGCCAGCAGCCTCGGACTAGCGGGGTTGGGATATACGCAGTATTTT. It translates to CASSLGLAGLGYTQYF.

V gene TRBV20-1 combines with J gene TRBJ2-5; D gene unclear. Trimming removed 3 bases from V and 1 base from J, with 0 bases in between. The CDR3 loop spans 10 amino acids. Per the germline V gene, CDR1 is DFQATT and CDR2 is SNEGSKA (reference sequence). The CDR3 region has the DNA TGCAGTGCTAGCCAAGAGACCCAGTACTTC. This encodes CSASQETQYF.

J is TRBJ2-2 and V is TRBV5-1; possible D gene TRBD2, 5 bases. CDR1 and CDR2 from the germline V gene are SGHRS and YFSETQ. The CDR3 sequence is 13 residues long. Trimming stripped 5 bases from V and 1 base from J, with 6 bases between. This CDR3 reads CASSGGNTGELFF. DNA of the CDR3: TGCGCCAGCAGTGGAGGGAACACCGGGGAGCTGTTTTTT.

This chain uses TRBV2 with TRBJ1-2, with 7 nucleotides matching TRBD1. The CDR3 sequence is 14 residues long. V dropped 5 bases and J dropped 5; count of bases not matched to a gene: 8. Germline CDR1 reads SNHLY; CDR2 reads FYNNEI. The CDR3 is CASSQIDRAYGYTF. The CDR3 DNA reads TGTGCCAGCAGTCAAATAGACAGGGCTTATGGCTACACCTTC.

This clone was picked up a small number of times. The chain carries TRBV30 and TRBJ1-1; possibly TRBD1 for D (6 bases). This CDR3 has 15 amino acids. CDR1 GTSNPN and CDR2 SVGIG come from the germline V gene (reference sequence). V was trimmed by 3 bases and J by 1 base, leaving 15 bases between them. The DNA of the CDR3 is TGTGCCTGGAGCCGGTGGGGGGCAGGGAACACTGAAGCTTTCTTT. This codes for CAWSRWGAGNTEAFF.

This sequence joins TRBV20-1 and TRBJ1-6; D unresolved. Trimming cost V 1 base and J 0 bases, with 7 bases left between them. The CDR3 contains 15 residues. In germline, CDR1 is DFQATT, CDR2 SNEGSKA (reference sequence). CDR3 nucleotide sequence: TGCAGTGCTAGAGGCCGTAGCTCCTATAATTCACCCCTCCACTTT. Amino acid sequence: CSARGRSSYNSPLHF.

A few counts support this clone. The CDR3 nucleotides read TGTGCCAGCATAGCAGGGGGTAACACCATATATTTT. This encodes CASIAGGNTIYF. This chain connects TRBV6-1 to TRBJ1-3, with 7 bases lining up with TRBD1. The germline V gene encodes CDR1 MNHNS and CDR2 SASEGT. The CDR3 runs to 12 residues. V dropped 7 bases and J dropped 7; count of bases not matched to a gene: 4.

The chain is built from TRBV27 and TRBJ2-1; 11 nucleotides line up with TRBD1. The CDR3 extends over 16 amino acids. Trimming at V came to 5 bases and at J to 9 bases, leaving 12 bases not matched to a gene. Per germline, CDR1 MNHEY and CDR2 SMNVEV (reference sequence). This CDR3 reads CASSPQSGQGAGEQFF. The CDR3 DNA reads TGTGCCAGCAGTCCGCAATCCGGACAGGGGGCGGGTGAGCAGTTCTTC.

The chain has TRBV30 and TRBJ1-2; a weak D match, TRBD1 (5 bases). CDR3 length: 10 residues. Germline V gene lookup returns CDR1 GTSNPN and CDR2 SVGIG (reference sequence). Deletions cut 5 bases from V and 7 bases from J, with 8 bases between. The CDR3 DNA reads TGTGCCTGGGGGGACTTTGGCTACACCTTC. Its protein is CAWGDFGYTF.